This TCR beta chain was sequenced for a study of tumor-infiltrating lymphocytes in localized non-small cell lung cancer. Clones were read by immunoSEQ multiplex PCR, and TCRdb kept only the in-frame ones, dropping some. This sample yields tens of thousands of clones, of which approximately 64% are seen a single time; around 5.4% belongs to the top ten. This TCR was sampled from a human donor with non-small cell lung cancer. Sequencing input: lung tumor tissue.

Here the CDR3 DNA reads TGTGCCAGCTGTCAGAGGTTCAATCAGCCCCAGCATTTT. Encoded protein: CASCQRFNQPQHF. This chain links TRBV2 with TRBJ1-5; D is ambiguous. Trimming left V 8 bases short and J 3 bases short, with 11 bases between. CDR3 size: 13 residues. The germline gives CDR1 SNHLY, CDR2 FYNNEI.